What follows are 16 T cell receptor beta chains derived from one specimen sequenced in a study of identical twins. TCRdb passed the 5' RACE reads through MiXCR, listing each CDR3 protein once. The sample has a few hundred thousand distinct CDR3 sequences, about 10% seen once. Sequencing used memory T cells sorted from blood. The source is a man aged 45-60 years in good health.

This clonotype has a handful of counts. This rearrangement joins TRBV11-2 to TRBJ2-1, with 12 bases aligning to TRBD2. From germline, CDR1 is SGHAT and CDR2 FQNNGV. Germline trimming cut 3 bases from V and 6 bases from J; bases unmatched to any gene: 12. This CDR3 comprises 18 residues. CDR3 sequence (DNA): TGTGCCAGCAGCTTGCTTCCTACGCTAGCGGGAGGGACCAATGAGCAGTTCTTC. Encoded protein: CASSLLPTLAGGTNEQFF.

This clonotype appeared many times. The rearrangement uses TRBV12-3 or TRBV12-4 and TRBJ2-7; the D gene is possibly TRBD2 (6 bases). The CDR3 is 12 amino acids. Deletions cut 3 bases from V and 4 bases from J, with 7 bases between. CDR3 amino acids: CASSLGLYEQYF. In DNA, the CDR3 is TGTGCCAGCAGTTTGGGACTTTACGAGCAGTACTTC.

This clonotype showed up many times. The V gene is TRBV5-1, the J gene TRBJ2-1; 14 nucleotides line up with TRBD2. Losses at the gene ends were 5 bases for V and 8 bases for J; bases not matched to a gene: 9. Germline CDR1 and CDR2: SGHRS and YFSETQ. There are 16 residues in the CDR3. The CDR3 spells CASSRQTSGGAYEQFF. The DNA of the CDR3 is TGCGCCAGCAGTCGCCAGACTAGCGGGGGGGCTTATGAGCAGTTCTTC.

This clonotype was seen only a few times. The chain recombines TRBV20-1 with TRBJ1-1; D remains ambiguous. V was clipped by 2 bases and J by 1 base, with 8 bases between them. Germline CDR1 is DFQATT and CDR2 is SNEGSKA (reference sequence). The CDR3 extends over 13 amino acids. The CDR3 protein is CSARSRTNTEAFF. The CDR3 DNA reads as TGCAGTGCTAGATCTCGGACGAACACTGAAGCTTTCTTT.

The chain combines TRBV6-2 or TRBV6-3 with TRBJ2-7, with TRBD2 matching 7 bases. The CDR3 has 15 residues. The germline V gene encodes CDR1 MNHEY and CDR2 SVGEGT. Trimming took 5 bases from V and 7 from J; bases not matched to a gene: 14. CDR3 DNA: TGTGCCAGCAGTCCCATCGAGCGGGAATCAGGGGAGCAGTACTTC. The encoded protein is CASSPIERESGEQYF.

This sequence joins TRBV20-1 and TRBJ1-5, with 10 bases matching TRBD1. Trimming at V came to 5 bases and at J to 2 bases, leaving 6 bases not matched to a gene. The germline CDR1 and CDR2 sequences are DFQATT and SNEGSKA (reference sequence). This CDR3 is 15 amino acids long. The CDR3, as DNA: TGCAGTGCTGGGTCGACAGGGGGCGGCAATCAGCCCCAGCATTTT. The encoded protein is CSAGSTGGGNQPQHF.

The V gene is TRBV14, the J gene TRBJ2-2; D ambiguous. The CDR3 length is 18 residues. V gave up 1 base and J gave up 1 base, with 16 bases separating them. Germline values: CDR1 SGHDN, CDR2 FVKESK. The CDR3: CASSQGFGDGWNTGELFF. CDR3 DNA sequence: TGTGCCAGCAGCCAAGGATTTGGGGATGGGTGGAACACCGGGGAGCTGTTTTTT.

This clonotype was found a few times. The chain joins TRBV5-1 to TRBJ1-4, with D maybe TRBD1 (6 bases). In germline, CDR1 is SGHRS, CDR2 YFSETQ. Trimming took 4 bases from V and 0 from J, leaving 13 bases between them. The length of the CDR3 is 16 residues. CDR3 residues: CASSPTNRATNEKLFF. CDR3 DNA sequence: TGCGCCAGCAGCCCCACAAACAGGGCAACTAATGAAAAACTGTTTTTT.

The CDR3 sequence: CSAKGGGANTEAFF. CDR3 bases: TGCAGTGCTAAGGGGGGTGGGGCGAACACTGAAGCTTTCTTT. The chain has TRBV20-1 and TRBJ1-1; possible D gene TRBD1, 6 bases. The CDR3 sequence is 14 residues long. Germline CDR1 and CDR2: DFQATT and SNEGSKA (reference sequence). V lost 4 bases and J lost 1, with 13 bases in between.

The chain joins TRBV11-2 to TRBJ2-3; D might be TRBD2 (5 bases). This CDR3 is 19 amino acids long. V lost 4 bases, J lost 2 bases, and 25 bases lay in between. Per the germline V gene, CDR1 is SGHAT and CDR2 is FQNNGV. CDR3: CASSSMRARKSAHTDTQYF. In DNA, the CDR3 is TGTGCCAGCAGCTCGATGAGGGCCCGGAAAAGCGCCCACACAGATACGCAGTATTTT. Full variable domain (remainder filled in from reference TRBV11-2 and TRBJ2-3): EAGVAQSPRYKIIEKRQSVAFWCNPISGHATLYWYQQILGQGPKLLIQFQNNGVVDDSQLPKDRFSAERLKGVDSTLKIQPAKLEDSAVYLCASSSMRARKSAHTDTQYFGPGTRLTVL.

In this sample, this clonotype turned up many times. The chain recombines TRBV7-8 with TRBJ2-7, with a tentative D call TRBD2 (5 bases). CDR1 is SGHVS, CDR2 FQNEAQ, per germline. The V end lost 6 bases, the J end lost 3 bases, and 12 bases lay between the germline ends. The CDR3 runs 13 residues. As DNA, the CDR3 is TGTGCCAGCAGTCCGGGGATCTTCTACGAGCAGTACTTC. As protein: CASSPGIFYEQYF.

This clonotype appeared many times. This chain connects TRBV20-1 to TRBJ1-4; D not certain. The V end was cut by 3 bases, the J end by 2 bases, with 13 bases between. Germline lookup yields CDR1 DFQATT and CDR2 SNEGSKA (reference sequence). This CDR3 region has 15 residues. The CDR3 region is CSASYGEGTNEKLFF. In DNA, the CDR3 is TGCAGTGCTAGTTACGGGGAGGGCACTAATGAAAAACTGTTTTTT.

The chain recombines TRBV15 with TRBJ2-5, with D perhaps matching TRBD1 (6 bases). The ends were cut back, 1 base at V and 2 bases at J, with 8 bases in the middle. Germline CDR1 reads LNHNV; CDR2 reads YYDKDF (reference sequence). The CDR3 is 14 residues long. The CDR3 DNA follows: TGTGCCACCAGCAGAGCACAGGGACAAGAGACCCAGTACTTC. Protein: CATSRAQGQETQYF.

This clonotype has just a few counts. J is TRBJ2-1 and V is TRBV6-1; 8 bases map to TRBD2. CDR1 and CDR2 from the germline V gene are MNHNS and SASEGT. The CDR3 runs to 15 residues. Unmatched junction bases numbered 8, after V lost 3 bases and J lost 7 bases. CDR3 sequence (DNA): TGTGCCAGCAGTGACAGGGGACTAGTCCAGAATGAGCAGTTCTTC. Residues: CASSDRGLVQNEQFF.

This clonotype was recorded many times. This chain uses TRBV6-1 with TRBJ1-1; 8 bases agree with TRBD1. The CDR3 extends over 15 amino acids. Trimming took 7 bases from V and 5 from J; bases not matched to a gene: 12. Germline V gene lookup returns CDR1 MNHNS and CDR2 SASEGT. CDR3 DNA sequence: TGTGCCAGCACCCTAGGACAGGGTGGGGGTACTGAAGCTTTCTTT. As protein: CASTLGQGGGTEAFF.

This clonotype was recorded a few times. In DNA form, the CDR3 reads TGTGCCAGCAGCTTATCTCCGGGGTCGGGGACTGAAGCTTTCTTT. Translated: CASSLSPGSGTEAFF. The J gene is TRBJ1-1, the V gene TRBV7-8; D gene ambiguous. CDR3 length equals 15 residues. V lost 2 bases and J 5 bases, leaving 15 bases between the germline ends. CDR1 and CDR2 (germline): SGHVS, FQNEAQ.